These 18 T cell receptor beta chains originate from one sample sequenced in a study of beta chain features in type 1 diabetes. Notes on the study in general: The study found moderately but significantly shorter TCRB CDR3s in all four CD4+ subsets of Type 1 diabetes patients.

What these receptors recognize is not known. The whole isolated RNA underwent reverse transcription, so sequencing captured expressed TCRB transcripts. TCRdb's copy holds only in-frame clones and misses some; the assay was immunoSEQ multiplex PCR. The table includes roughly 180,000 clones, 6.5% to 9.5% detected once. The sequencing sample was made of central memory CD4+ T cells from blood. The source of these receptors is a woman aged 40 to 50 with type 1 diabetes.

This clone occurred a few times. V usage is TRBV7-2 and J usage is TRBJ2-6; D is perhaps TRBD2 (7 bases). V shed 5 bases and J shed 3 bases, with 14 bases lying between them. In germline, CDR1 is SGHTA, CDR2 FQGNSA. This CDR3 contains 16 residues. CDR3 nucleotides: TGTGCCAGCAGCCCCCCCGGGGGGCGTGGGGCCAACGTCCTGACTTTC. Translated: CASSPPGGRGANVLTF.

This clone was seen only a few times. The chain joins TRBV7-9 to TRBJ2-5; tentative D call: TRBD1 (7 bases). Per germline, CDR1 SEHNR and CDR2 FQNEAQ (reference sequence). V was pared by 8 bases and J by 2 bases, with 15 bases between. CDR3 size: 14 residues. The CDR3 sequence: CASGGTENQETQYF. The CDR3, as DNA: TGTGCCAGCGGGGGGACAGAGAATCAAGAGACCCAGTACTTC.

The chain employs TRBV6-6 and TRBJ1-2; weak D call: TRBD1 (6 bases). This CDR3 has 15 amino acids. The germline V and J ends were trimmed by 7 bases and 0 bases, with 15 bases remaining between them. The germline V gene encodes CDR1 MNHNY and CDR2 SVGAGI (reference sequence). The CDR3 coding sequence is TGTGCCAGCAACCCCCGGACAGCGGCTAACTATGGCTACACCTTC. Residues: CASNPRTAANYGYTF.

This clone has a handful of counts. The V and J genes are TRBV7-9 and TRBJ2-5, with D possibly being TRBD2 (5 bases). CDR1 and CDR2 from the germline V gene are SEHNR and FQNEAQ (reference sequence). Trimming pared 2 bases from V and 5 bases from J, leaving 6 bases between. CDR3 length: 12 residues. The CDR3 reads CASSLPGETQYF. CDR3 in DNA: TGTGCCAGCAGCTTACCGGGGGAGACCCAGTACTTC.

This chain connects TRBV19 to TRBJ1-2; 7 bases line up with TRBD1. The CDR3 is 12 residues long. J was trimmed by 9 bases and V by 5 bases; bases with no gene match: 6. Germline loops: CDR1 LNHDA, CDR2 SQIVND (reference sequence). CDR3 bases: TGTGCCAGTAGTCCAGGGGGATACCGCTACACCTTC. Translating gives CASSPGGYRYTF. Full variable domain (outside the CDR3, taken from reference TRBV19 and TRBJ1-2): DGGITQSPKYLFRKEGQNVTLSCEQNLNHDAMYWYRQDPGQGLRLIYYSQIVNDFQKGDIAEGYSVSREKKESFPLTVTSAQKNPTAFYLCASSPGGYRYTFGSGTRLTVV.

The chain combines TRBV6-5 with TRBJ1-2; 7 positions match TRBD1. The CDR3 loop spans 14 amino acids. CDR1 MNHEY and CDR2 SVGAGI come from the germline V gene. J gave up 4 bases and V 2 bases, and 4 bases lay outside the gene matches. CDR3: CASSYTGDAYGYTF. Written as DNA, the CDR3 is TGTGCCAGCAGTTACACAGGGGATGCCTATGGCTACACCTTC.

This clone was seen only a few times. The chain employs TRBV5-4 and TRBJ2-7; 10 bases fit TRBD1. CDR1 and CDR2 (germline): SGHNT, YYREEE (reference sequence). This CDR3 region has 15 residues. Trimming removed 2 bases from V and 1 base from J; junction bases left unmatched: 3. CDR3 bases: TGTGCCAGCAGCTTACCGGGACAGGGGTCCTACGAGCAGTACTTC. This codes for CASSLPGQGSYEQYF.

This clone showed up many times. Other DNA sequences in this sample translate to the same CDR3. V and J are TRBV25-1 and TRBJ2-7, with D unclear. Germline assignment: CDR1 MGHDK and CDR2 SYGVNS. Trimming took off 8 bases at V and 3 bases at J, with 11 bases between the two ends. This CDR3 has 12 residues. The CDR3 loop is CASSRGSYEQYF. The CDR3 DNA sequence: TGTGCCAGCTCTCGTGGTAGCTACGAGCAGTACTTC.

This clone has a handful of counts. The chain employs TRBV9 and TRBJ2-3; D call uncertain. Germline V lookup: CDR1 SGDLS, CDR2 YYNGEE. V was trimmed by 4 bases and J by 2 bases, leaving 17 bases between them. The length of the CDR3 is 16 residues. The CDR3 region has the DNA TGTGCCAGCAGCCCCGCGAGAAGCTTTTCCACAGATACGCAGTATTTT. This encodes CASSPARSFSTDTQYF.

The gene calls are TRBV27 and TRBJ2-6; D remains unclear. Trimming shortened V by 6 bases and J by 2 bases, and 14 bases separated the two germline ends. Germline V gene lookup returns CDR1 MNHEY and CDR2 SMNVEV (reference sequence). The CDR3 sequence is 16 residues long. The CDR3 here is CASRRAGTAGANVLTF. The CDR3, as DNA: TGTGCCAGCAGACGAGCAGGCACCGCTGGGGCCAACGTCCTGACTTTC.

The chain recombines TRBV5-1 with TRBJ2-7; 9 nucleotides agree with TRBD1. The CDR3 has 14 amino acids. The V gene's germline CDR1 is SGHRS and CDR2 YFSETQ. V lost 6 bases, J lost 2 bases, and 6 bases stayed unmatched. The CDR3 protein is CASTGDRVTYEQYF. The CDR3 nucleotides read TGCGCCAGCACTGGGGACAGGGTCACCTACGAGCAGTACTTC. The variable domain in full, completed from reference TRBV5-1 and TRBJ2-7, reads KAGVTQTPRYLIKTRGQQVTLSCSPISGHRSVSWYQQTPGQGLQFLFEYFSETQRNKGNFPGRFSGRQFSNSRSEMNVSTLELGDSALYLCASTGDRVTYEQYFGPGTRLTVT.

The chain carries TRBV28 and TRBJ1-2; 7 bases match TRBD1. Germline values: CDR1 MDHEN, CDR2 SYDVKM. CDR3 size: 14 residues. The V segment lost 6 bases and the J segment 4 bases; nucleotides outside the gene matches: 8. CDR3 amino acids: CASSWDSRSYGYTF. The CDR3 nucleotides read TGTGCCAGCAGCTGGGACAGCCGGTCCTATGGCTACACCTTC.

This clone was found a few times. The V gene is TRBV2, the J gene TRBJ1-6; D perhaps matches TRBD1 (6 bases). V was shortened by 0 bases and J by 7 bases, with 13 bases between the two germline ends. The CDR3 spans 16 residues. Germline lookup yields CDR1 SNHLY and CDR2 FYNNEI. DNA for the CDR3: TGTGCCAGCAGTGAAGCTCGACAGGCCGGGAATTCACCCCTCCACTTT. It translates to CASSEARQAGNSPLHF.

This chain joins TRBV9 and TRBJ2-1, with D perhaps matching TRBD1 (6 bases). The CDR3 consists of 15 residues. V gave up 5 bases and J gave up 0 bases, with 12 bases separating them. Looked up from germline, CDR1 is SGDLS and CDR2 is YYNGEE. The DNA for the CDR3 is TGTGCCAGCAGTCCTCAGGGGAGCTCCTACAATGAGCAGTTCTTC. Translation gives CASSPQGSSYNEQFF.

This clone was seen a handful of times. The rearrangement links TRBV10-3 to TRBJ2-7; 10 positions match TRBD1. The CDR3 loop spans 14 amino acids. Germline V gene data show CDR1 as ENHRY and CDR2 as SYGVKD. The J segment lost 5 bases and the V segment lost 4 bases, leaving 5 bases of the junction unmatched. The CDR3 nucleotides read TGTGCCATCAGTGTATCGACAGGGGGCGACGAGCAGTACTTC. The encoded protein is CAISVSTGGDEQYF.

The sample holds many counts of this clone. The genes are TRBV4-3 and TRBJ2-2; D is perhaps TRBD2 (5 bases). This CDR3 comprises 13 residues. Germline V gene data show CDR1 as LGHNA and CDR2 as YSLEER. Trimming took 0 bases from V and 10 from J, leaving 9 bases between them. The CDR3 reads CASSQELGVELFF. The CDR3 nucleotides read TGCGCCAGCAGCCAAGAGTTGGGAGTGGAGCTGTTTTTT.

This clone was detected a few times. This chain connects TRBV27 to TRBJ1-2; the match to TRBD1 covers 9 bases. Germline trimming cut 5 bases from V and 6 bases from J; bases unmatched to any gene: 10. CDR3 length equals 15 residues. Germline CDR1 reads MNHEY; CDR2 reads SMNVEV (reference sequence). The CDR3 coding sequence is TGTGCCAGCAGTCCACATACAGGGGGCTCGGATGGCTACACCTTC. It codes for CASSPHTGGSDGYTF.

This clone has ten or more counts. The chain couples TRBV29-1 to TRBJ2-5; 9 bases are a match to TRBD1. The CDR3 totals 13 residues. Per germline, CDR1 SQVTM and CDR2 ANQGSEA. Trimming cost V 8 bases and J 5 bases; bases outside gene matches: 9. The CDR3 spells CSTGQGKGETQYF. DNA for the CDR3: TGCAGCACAGGACAGGGGAAGGGGGAGACCCAGTACTTC.